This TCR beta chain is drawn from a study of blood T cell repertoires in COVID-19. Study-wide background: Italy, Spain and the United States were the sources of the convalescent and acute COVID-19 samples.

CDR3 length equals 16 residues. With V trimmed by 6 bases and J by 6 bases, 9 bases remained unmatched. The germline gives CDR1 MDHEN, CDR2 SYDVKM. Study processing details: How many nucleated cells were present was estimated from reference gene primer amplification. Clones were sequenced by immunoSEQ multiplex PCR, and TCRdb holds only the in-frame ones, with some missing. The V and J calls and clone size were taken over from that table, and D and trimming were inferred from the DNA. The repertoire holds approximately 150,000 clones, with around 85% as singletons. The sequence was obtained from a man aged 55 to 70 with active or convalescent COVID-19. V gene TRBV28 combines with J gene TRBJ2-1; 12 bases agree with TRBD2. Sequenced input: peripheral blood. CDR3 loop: CASSPTSGRSGNEQFF. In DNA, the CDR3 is TGTGCCAGCAGCCCGACTAGCGGGAGAAGTGGCAATGAGCAGTTCTTC. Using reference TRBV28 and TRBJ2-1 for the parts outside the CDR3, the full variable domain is DVKVTQSSRYLVKRTGEKVFLECVQDMDHENMFWYRQDPGLGLRLIYFSYDVKMKEKGDIPEGYSVSREKKERFSLILESASTNQTSMYLCASSPTSGRSGNEQFFGPGTRLTVL.